Listed below are T cell receptor beta chains from one sample, sequenced in a study of long-term antiretroviral therapy in people with HIV. Clones were sequenced by immunoSEQ multiplex PCR, and TCRdb holds only the in-frame ones, with some missing. The sample lists some 40,000 clones, over 90% seen once, with around 2.1% in the top ten. The sample here was unsorted PBMCs, taken just over 9 years after starting antiretroviral therapy. Source of these receptors: a man between 25 and 39 years old with HIV. Each CDR3 is given with its conserved first and last residue. The order of the fields is clone size, J gene, D gene, V gene, CDR3 protein, CDR3 DNA. D genes are given only for firm matches. Size tells how often a clone was seen (once, few, many) or the class of an expanded clone, and some rows leave it out.

>-|TRBJ1-1|TRBD1|TRBV7-9
CASRARDRMNTEAFF
TGTGCCAGCAGGGCCCGGGACAGGATGAACACTGAAGCTTTCTTT
>-|TRBJ2-2|TRBD1|TRBV27
CASCPWDSTNTGELFF
TGTGCCAGCTGCCCCTGGGACAGCACGAACACCGGGGAGCTGTTTTTT
>-|TRBJ1-1|-|TRBV18
CASSPRGVAMNTEAFF
TGTGCCAGCTCACCCCGGGGGGTTGCCATGAACACTGAAGCTTTCTTT
>once|TRBJ2-3|-|TRBV19
CASNPGRDRTRGATDTQYF
TGTGCCAGTAATCCCGGCCGGGACAGGACTAGGGGGGCCACAGATACGCAGTATTTT
>-|TRBJ2-3|TRBD2|TRBV5-1
CASTLLAGGLGTQYF
TGCGCCAGCACCCTGCTAGCGGGGGGGCTCGGTACGCAGTATTTT
>-|TRBJ2-7|TRBD2|TRBV5-4
CASSGAGGEQYF
TGTGCCAGCAGCGGGGCGGGGGGGGAGCAGTACTTC
>-|TRBJ1-2|-|TRBV9
CASSVGGDYGYTF
TGTGCCAGCAGCGTAGGAGGGGACTATGGCTACACCTTC
>-|TRBJ2-2|TRBD1|TRBV11-1
CASSYRTGEFGELFF
TGTGCCAGCAGCTATCGGACAGGGGAGTTCGGGGAGCTGTTTTTT
>-|TRBJ1-2|-|TRBV5-4
CASRGTGSYGYTF
TGTGCCAGCAGGGGGACGGGATCCTATGGCTACACCTTC
>-|TRBJ2-5|-|TRBV5-5
CASSSVGRGTQYF
TGTGCCAGCAGCTCCGTCGGCCGAGGGACCCAGTACTTC
>-|TRBJ2-1|-|TRBV27
CASSLSGASNEQFF
TGTGCCAGCAGTTTATCGGGCGCCTCCAATGAGCAGTTCTTC
>-|TRBJ1-5|-|TRBV25-1
CASSADSTKEPQHF
TGTGCCAGCAGTGCTGACAGTACGAAGGAGCCCCAGCATTTT
>-|TRBJ1-5|-|TRBV2
CASSFLDGSNQPQHF
TGTGCCAGCAGTTTCCTCGACGGTAGCAATCAGCCCCAGCATTTT
>-|TRBJ2-5|-|TRBV30
CACSRGGGKTQYF
TGTGCCTGTTCCAGGGGGGGAGGAAAGACCCAGTACTTC
>once|TRBJ1-4|TRBD1|TRBV5-1
CASSTQGVTNEKLFF
TGCGCCAGCAGCACCCAGGGGGTAACTAATGAAAAACTGTTTTTT
>-|TRBJ2-3|TRBD2|TRBV27
CASSWRGGSRDTQYF
TGTGCCAGCAGTTGGCGGGGGGGAAGTAGAGATACGCAGTATTTT
>-|TRBJ2-5|TRBD2|TRBV5-6
CASSLLAGGRETQYF
TGTGCCAGCAGCTTGCTAGCGGGGGGGCGAGAGACCCAGTACTTC
>-|TRBJ2-5|-|TRBV19
CASRYGGTQYF
TGTGCCAGTAGGTACGGTGGGACCCAGTACTTC
>-|TRBJ1-2|-|TRBV27
CASSLKGMDGYTF
TGTGCCAGCAGTTTAAAGGGGATGGATGGCTACACCTTC
>-|TRBJ1-2|-|TRBV7-9
CASLSGSDGYTF
TGTGCCAGCCTTTCCGGGTCGGATGGCTACACCTTC
>-|TRBJ2-3|-|TRBV5-1
CASSAGDPPSTDTQYF
TGCGCCAGCAGCGCAGGGGATCCGCCGAGCACAGATACGCAGTATTTT
>-|TRBJ2-6|TRBD1|TRBV11-2
CASSPSRDRGVLTF
TGTGCCAGCAGCCCTTCCAGGGACAGGGGTGTCCTGACTTTC
>-|TRBJ2-1|-|TRBV28
CASSFRGAYNEQFF
TGTGCCAGCAGTTTCCGGGGTGCCTACAATGAGCAGTTCTTC
>-|TRBJ1-4|TRBD1|TRBV9
CASSVRDRDEKLFF
TGTGCCAGCAGCGTCCGGGACAGGGACGAAAAACTGTTTTTT
>-|TRBJ1-2|-|TRBV7-2
CASSPSGSNYGYTF
TGTGCCAGCAGCCCGTCGGGTTCTAACTATGGCTACACCTTC
>-|TRBJ2-5|-|TRBV15
CATSTPTGGETQYF
TGTGCCACCAGCACTCCTACAGGCGGAGAGACCCAGTACTTC
>-|TRBJ2-7|-|TRBV5-1
CASSPRQLLSEQYF
TGCGCCAGCAGCCCACGACAGTTACTTAGCGAGCAGTACTTC
>-|TRBJ1-2|TRBD1|TRBV2
CASSEGTGRNYGYTF
TGTGCCAGCAGTGAAGGGACAGGTCGTAACTATGGCTACACCTTC
>-|TRBJ1-2|TRBD1|TRBV2
CAKSPGQGIIGGYTF
TGTGCCAAAAGTCCGGGACAGGGGATCATAGGTGGCTACACCTTC
>-|TRBJ2-3|TRBD1|TRBV6-5
CASYDRGQGDTQYF
TGTGCCAGCTATGACAGGGGGCAAGGGGATACGCAGTATTTT
>-|TRBJ2-3|-|TRBV7-3
CASSLVAGFESTDTQYF
TGTGCCAGCAGCTTAGTCGCGGGATTCGAAAGCACAGATACGCAGTATTTT
>-|TRBJ1-3|-|TRBV2
CASSDPSGNTIYF
TGTGCCAGCAGTGATCCCTCTGGAAACACCATATATTTT
>-|TRBJ1-5|-|TRBV18
CASSPRSGVRGNQPQHF
TGTGCCAGCTCACCACGGTCGGGAGTCAGGGGCAATCAGCCCCAGCATTTT
>-|TRBJ1-5|-|TRBV2
CASSSGIENNQPQHF
TGTGCCAGCAGTTCAGGGATTGAGAACAATCAGCCCCAGCATTTT
>once|TRBJ1-3|-|TRBV28
CASSGAGLAGNTIYF
TGTGCCAGCAGTGGGGCGGGGCTAGCAGGAAACACCATATATTTT
>-|TRBJ2-5|-|TRBV20-1
CSAHNQETQYF
TGCAGTGCTCACAACCAAGAGACCCAGTACTTC
>-|TRBJ1-6|-|TRBV6-6
CASSPGGYNSPLHF
TGTGCCAGCAGTCCCGGAGGTTATAATTCACCCCTCCACTTT
>-|TRBJ2-3|TRBD1|TRBV7-7
CASSLRSPGQGADTQYF
TGTGCTAGCAGCTTAAGGTCTCCGGGACAGGGTGCAGATACGCAGTATTTT
>-|TRBJ1-3|TRBD1|TRBV7-3
CASSFWDRAGNTIYF
TGTGCCAGCAGCTTCTGGGACAGGGCTGGAAACACCATATATTTT
>-|TRBJ2-5|-|TRBV29-1
CSASEEIGTQYF
TGCAGCGCATCCGAGGAAATTGGGACCCAGTACTTC
>-|TRBJ1-2|-|TRBV20-1
CSARGFDYTF
TGCAGTGCTAGGGGGTTTGACTACACCTTC
>once|TRBJ1-1|TRBD1|TRBV6-1
CASCLDRGDTEAFF
TGTGCCAGCTGCCTTGACAGGGGAGATACTGAAGCTTTCTTT
>-|TRBJ2-1|TRBD2|TRBV5-1
CASSSGRGGLGDEQFF
TGCGCCAGCAGCTCCGGCCGGGGGGGCCTGGGTGATGAGCAGTTCTTC
>-|TRBJ1-1|-|TRBV18
CASSPQSRHGNTEAFF
TGTGCCAGCTCACCACAATCCCGCCACGGGAACACTGAAGCTTTCTTT
>-|TRBJ2-6|-|TRBV15
CATSRDALGANVLTF
TGTGCCACCAGCAGAGACGCTCTCGGGGCCAACGTCCTGACTTTC
>once|TRBJ2-1|TRBD2|TRBV5-1
CASSPLASGGSGEQFF
TGCGCCAGCAGCCCCCTGGCTAGCGGGGGATCTGGTGAGCAGTTCTTC
>-|TRBJ2-3|-|TRBV7-9
CASSPAGGGTDTQYF
TGTGCCAGCAGCCCAGCAGGGGGGGGCACAGATACGCAGTATTTT
>-|TRBJ2-3|TRBD2|TRBV27
CASLKKAGGPDTQYF
TGTGCCAGCCTAAAAAAAGCGGGGGGGCCGGATACGCAGTATTTT
>-|TRBJ1-1|-|TRBV27
CASKAVLNTEAFF
TGTGCCAGCAAGGCGGTTCTGAACACTGAAGCTTTCTTT
>once|TRBJ2-2|-|TRBV7-6
CASSLFRDTGELFF
TGTGCCAGCAGCCTGTTCCGGGACACCGGGGAGCTGTTTTTT